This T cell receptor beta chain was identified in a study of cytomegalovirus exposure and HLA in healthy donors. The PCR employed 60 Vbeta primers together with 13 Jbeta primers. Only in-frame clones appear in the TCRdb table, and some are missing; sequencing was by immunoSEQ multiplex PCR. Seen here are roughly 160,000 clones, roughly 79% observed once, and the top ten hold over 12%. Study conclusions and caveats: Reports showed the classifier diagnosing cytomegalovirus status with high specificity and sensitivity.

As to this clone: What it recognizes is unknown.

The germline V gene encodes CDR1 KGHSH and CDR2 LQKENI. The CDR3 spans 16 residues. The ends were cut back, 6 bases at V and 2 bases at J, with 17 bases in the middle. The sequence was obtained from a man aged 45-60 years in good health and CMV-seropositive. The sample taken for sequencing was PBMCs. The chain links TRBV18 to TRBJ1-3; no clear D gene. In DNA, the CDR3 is TGTGCCAGCTCCGACGTAAGGATGGGCACTGGAAACACCATATATTTT. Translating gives CASSDVRMGTGNTIYF.